The 6 T cell receptor beta chains listed next were all sequenced from one sample in a study of cytomegalovirus exposure and HLA in healthy donors. The PCR used 60 Vbeta and 13 Jbeta primers. The assay was immunoSEQ multiplex PCR, and TCRdb's table has in-frame clones only and misses some. The sample contains about 140,000 clones, roughly 80% of which appear only once. Source material: PBMCs. The source is a man younger than 35 in good health and CMV-seronegative.

This rearrangement joins TRBV5-1 to TRBJ1-1; 8 bases align to TRBD1. Germline CDR1 and CDR2: SGHRS and YFSETQ. V lost 4 bases, J lost 10 bases, and 18 bases stayed unmatched. CDR3 length equals 16 residues. The CDR3 is CASSPTGEGQGCGAFF. The CDR3 bases are TGCGCCAGCAGCCCGACAGGGGAGGGCCAGGGTTGCGGAGCTTTCTTT.

The chain couples TRBV5-1 to TRBJ2-7; TRBD1 might be the D (5 bases). CDR1 and CDR2 from the germline V gene are SGHRS and YFSETQ. This CDR3 has 15 residues. V was clipped by 4 bases and J by 0 bases, with 14 bases between them. The CDR3 DNA is TGCGCCAGCAGCCCCTTGACAGTTCGCTCCTACGAGCAGTACTTC. It yields the protein CASSPLTVRSYEQYF.

The genes are TRBV19 and TRBJ1-1; D is ambiguous. Germline-derived CDR1 and CDR2 are LNHDA and SQIVND (reference sequence). The V end was cut by 7 bases, the J end by 6 bases, with 15 bases between. This CDR3 has 13 residues. The CDR3, as DNA: TGTGCCAGTACCCCTCTAGGAAGCTCTGAAGCTTTCTTT. This sequence encodes CASTPLGSSEAFF.

V gene TRBV7-2 combines with J gene TRBJ1-4, with TRBD1 matching 7 bases. This CDR3 has 14 amino acids. Germline loops: CDR1 SGHTA, CDR2 FQGNSA. J lost 4 bases, V lost 3 bases, and 2 bases had no gene match. CDR3 coding DNA: TGTGCCAGCAGCTTTAACAGGGGTAATGAAAAACTGTTTTTT. This gives the protein CASSFNRGNEKLFF. The full variable domain, its missing parts supplied by reference TRBV7-2 and TRBJ1-4, is GAGVSQSPSNKVTEKGKDVELRCDPISGHTALYWYRQSLGQGLEFLIYFQGNSAPDKSGLPSDRFSAERTGGSVSTLTIQRTQQEDSAVYLCASSFNRGNEKLFFGSGTQLSVL.

The chain has TRBV29-1 and TRBJ2-7, with D perhaps TRBD2 (7 bases). The CDR3 is 12 amino acids. From germline, CDR1 is SQVTM and CDR2 ANQGSEA. Trimming took 4 bases from V and 6 from J, leaving 13 bases between them. The CDR3, as DNA: TGCAGCGTTGTTTACAGGGAGGGCGAGCAGTACTTC. Its protein is CSVVYREGEQYF.

The chain employs TRBV7-3 and TRBJ2-2, with D unclear. CDR1 is SGHTA and CDR2 is FQGTGA in the germline V gene. The CDR3 has 14 residues. The V end was cut by 1 base, the J end by 1 base, with 4 bases between. The CDR3 protein is CASSLNQNTGELFF. The CDR3 nucleotides read TGTGCCAGCAGCTTAAATCAGAACACCGGGGAGCTGTTTTTT. The full variable domain, rest sourced from reference TRBV7-3 and TRBJ2-2, is GAGVSQTPSNKVTEKGKYVELRCDPISGHTALYWYRQSLGQGPEFLIYFQGTGAADDSGLPNDRFFAVRPEGSVSTLKIQRTERGDSAVYLCASSLNQNTGELFFGEGSRLTVL.